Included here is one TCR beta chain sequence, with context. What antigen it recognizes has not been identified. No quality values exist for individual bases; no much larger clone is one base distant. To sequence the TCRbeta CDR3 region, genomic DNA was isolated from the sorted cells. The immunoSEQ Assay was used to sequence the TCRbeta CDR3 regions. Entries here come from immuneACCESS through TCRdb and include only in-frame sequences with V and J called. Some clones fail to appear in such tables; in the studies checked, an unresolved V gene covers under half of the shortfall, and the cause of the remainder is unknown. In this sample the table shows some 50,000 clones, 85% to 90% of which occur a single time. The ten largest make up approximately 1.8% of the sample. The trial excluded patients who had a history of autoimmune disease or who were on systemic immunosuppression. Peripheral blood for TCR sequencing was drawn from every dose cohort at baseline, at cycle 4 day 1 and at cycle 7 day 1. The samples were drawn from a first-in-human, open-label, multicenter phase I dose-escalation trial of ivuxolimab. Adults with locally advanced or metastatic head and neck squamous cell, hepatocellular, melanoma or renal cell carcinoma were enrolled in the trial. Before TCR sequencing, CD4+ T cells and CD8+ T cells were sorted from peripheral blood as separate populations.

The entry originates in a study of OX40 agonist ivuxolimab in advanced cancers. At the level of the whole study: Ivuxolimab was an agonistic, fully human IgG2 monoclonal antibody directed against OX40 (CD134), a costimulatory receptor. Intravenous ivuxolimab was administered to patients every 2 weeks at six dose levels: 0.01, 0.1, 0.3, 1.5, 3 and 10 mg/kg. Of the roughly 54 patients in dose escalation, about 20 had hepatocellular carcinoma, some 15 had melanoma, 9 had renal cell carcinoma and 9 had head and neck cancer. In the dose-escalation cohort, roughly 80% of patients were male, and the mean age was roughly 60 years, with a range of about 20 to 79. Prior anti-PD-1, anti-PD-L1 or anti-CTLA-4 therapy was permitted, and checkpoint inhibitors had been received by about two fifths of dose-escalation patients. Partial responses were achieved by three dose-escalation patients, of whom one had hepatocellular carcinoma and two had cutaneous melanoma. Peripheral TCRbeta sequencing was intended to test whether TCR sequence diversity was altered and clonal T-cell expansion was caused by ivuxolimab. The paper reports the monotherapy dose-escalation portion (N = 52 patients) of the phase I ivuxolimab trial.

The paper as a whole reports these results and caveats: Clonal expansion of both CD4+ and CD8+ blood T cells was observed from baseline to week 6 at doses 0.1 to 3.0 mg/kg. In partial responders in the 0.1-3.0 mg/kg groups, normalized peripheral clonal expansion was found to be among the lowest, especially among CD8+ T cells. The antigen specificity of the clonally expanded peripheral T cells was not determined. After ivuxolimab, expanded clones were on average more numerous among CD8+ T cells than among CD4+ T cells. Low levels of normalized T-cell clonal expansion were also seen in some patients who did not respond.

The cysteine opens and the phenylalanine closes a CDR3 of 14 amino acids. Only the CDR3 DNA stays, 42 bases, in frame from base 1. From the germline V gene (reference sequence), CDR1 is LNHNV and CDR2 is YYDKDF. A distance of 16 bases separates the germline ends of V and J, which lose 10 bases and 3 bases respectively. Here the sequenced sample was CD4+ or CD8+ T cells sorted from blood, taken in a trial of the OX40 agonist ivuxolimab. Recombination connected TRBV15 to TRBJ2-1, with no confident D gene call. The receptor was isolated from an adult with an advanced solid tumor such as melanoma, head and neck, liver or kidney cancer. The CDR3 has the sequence CASASEEYYNEQFF. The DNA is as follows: TGTGCCAGTGCATCCGAGGAATACTACAATGAGCAGTTCTTC.